One sample yielded the 19 T cell receptor beta chains listed below, sequenced in a study of CXCR3-negative and CXCR3-positive naive CD8 T cells (dated by TCRdb to 2018 to 2020). The antigens for these receptors are not known. Sequencing relied on a NextSeq 550. The Human TCR Profiling Kit (MiLaboratory) was used to prepare UMI-labeled 5' RACE TRB cDNA libraries. TCRdb reprocessed the reads and lists each CDR3 protein sequence as a single entry, with no DNA. The sample's table covers 80,000 to 100,000 distinct CDR3 sequences. Under 0.95% of the sample is taken by the ten largest. Findings and caveats that apply to the study as a whole: Compared with CXCR3-negative naive cells, CXCR3-positive naive cells had TRB CDR3s with higher hydrophobicity (lower Kidera factor 4), lower energy, and higher strength and volume indices.

Sequencing was carried out using naive CXCR3+ CD8+ T cells from blood. The cell subset or site label for this specimen denotes: CD45RO-CCR7+CD27+CD95- naive CD8+ T cells expressing CXCR3 (TNR3+). These receptors originate from a human donor in good health. Some clones in this sample may be carry-over from other donors' samples.

The V and J genes are TRBV15 and TRBJ2-2; TCRdb's D call of TRBD1 is untestable without DNA. This CDR3 comprises 15 residues. Per the germline V gene, CDR1 is LNHNV and CDR2 is YYDKDF (reference sequence). The CDR3 sequence: CATSTTGGRTGELFF.

J is TRBJ2-1 and V is TRBV24-1. Germline V lookup: CDR1 KGHDR, CDR2 SFDVKD. This CDR3 is 16 amino acids long. The CDR3 sequence: CATSDETLSSYNEQFF.

This chain connects TRBV12-3 or TRBV12-4 to TRBJ2-5. This CDR3 region has 16 residues. Here the CDR3 reads CASSFATEVIQETQYF.

The CDR3 loop reads CASSNSGGSSYEQYF. The V and J genes are TRBV13 and TRBJ2-7; the D call from TCRdb, TRBD2, cannot be confirmed without DNA. CDR1 and CDR2 (germline): PRHDT, FYEKMQ (reference sequence). The CDR3 sequence is 15 residues long. Filled out from reference TRBV13 and TRBJ2-7, the complete variable domain reads AAGVIQSPRHLIKEKRETATLKCYPIPRHDTVYWYQQGPGQDPQFLISFYEKMQSDKGSIPDRFSAQQFSDYHSELNMSSLELGDSALYFCASSNSGGSSYEQYFGPGTRLTVT.

This chain connects TRBV3-1 to TRBJ2-1; TCRdb designates TRBD2, a call that cannot be tested without DNA. Germline CDR1 is LGHDT and CDR2 is YNNKEL (reference sequence). The CDR3 is 17 amino acids. The CDR3 region is CASSQLIAGSSYNEQFF.

The V call is TRBV27, the J call TRBJ1-2; TCRdb selects TRBD1, and the lack of DNA leaves this call unchecked. The CDR3 covers 13 residues. Germline V gene lookup returns CDR1 MNHEY and CDR2 SMNVEV (reference sequence). The CDR3: CASSPGANYGYTF.

The gene calls are TRBV12-3 or TRBV12-4 and TRBJ2-7; TCRdb calls TRBD1, which cannot be checked without DNA. The CDR3 has 12 residues. This CDR3 reads CASSFEGREQYF.

CDR3 amino acids: CASSPGETYEQYF. The chain is built from TRBV5-6 and TRBJ2-7; TCRdb gives TRBD1 as the D gene, but with no DNA this cannot be confirmed. Germline CDR1 SGHDT, CDR2 YYEEEE. CDR3 length: 13 amino acids.

V gene TRBV27 combines with J gene TRBJ2-5. This CDR3 is built from 14 residues. The germline gives CDR1 MNHEY, CDR2 SMNVEV (reference sequence). The CDR3 is CASSLARPEETQYF.

The J gene is TRBJ2-7, the V gene TRBV28; the TCRdb D gene call, TRBD1, has no DNA to confirm it. There are 17 residues in the CDR3. Germline loops: CDR1 MDHEN, CDR2 SYDVKM. CDR3 residues: CASRYRNLRGSPYEQYF.

The chain carries TRBV11-2 and TRBJ2-7; TCRdb calls TRBD1, which cannot be checked without DNA. This CDR3 has 15 residues. CDR1 SGHAT and CDR2 FQNNGV come from the germline V gene. The CDR3 sequence is CASSGTGTGAYEQYF. Drawing the rest from reference TRBV11-2 and TRBJ2-7, the complete variable domain is EAGVAQSPRYKIIEKRQSVAFWCNPISGHATLYWYQQILGQGPKLLIQFQNNGVVDDSQLPKDRFSAERLKGVDSTLKIQPAKLEDSAVYLCASSGTGTGAYEQYFGPGTRLTVT.

The rearrangement uses TRBV7-9 and TRBJ2-1; TCRdb's D call of TRBD1 is untestable without DNA. Germline lookup yields CDR1 SEHNR and CDR2 FQNEAQ (reference sequence). The CDR3 is 16 residues long. The CDR3 is CASSKGQLDYTWEQFF.

This chain's CDR3 is CASSQDHVGPSTDTQYF. The J gene is TRBJ2-3, the V gene TRBV14. The CDR3 length is 17 residues. Looked up from germline, CDR1 is SGHDN and CDR2 is FVKESK.

The J gene is TRBJ2-7, the V gene TRBV28; TCRdb gives TRBD1 as the D gene, but with no DNA this cannot be confirmed. CDR3 length: 15 residues. Germline-derived CDR1 and CDR2 are MDHEN and SYDVKM. This chain's CDR3 is CASRSSGVPRYEQYF.

This chain joins TRBV7-9 and TRBJ2-1; TCRdb lists TRBD2, though no DNA is available to test this call. Germline-derived CDR1 and CDR2 are SEHNR and FQNEAQ (reference sequence). The CDR3 has 16 amino acids. The CDR3 is CASSADSGSSYNEQFF.

V and J are TRBV12-3 or TRBV12-4 and TRBJ2-7; there is no DNA to check the TCRdb D call of TRBD1. The CDR3 has 13 amino acids. The CDR3 loop is CASSLGTGFEQYF.

The J gene is TRBJ2-1, the V gene TRBV7-8; TCRdb designates TRBD1, a call that cannot be tested without DNA. Germline V gene data show CDR1 as SGHVS and CDR2 as FQNEAQ. This CDR3 contains 16 residues. CDR3 region: CASSLSRTGAYNEQFF.

The chain joins TRBV29-1 to TRBJ2-7. Germline CDR1 SQVTM, CDR2 ANQGSEA. The CDR3 extends over 14 amino acids. CDR3 sequence reads: CSVEIRGDSNEQYF.

The chain carries TRBV5-1 and TRBJ1-1. CDR1 and CDR2 from the germline V gene are SGHRS and YFSETQ. The CDR3 runs 12 residues. CDR3 in amino acids: CASQDGNTEAFF.